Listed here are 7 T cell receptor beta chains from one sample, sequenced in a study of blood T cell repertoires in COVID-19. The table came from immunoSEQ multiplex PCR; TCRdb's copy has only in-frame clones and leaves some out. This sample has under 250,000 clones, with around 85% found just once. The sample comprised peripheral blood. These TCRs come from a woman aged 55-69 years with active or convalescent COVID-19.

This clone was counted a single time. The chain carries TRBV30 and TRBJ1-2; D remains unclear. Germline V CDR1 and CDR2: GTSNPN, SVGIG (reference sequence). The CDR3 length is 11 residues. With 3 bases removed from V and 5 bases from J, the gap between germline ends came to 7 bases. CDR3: CAWSLTYGYTF. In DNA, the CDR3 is TGTGCCTGGAGCCTTACTTATGGCTACACCTTC.

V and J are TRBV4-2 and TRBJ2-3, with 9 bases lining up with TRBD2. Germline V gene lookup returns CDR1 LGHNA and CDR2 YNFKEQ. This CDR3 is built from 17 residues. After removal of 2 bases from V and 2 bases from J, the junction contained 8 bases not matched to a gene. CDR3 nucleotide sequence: TGTGCCAGCAGCCAATCCTCCGGGACTAGCTCCACAGATACGCAGTATTTT. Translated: CASSQSSGTSSTDTQYF.

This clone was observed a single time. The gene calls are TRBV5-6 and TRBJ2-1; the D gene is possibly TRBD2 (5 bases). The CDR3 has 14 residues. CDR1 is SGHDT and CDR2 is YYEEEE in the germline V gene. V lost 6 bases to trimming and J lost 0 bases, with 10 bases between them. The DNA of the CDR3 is TGTGCCAGCAAAAAGGACTCCTCCTACAATGAGCAGTTCTTC. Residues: CASKKDSSYNEQFF. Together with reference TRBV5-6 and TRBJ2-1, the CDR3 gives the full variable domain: DAGVTQSPTHLIKTRGQQVTLRCSPKSGHDTVSWYQQALGQGPQFIFQYYEEEERQRGNFPDRFSGHQFPNYSSELNVNALLLGDSALYLCASKKDSSYNEQFFGPGTRLTVL.

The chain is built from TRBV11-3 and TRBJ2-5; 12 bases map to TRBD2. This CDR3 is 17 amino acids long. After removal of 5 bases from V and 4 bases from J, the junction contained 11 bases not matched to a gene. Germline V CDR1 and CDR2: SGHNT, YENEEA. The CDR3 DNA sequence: TGTGCCAGCAGCCCCCGACCCGCGGGACTAGCGGGAGAGACCCAGTACTTC. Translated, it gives CASSPRPAGLAGETQYF. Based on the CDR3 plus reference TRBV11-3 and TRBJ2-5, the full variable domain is EAGVVQSPRYKIIEKKQPVAFWCNPISGHNTLYWYLQNLGQGPELLIRYENEEAVDDSQLPKDRFSAERLKGVDSTLKIQPAELGDSAVYLCASSPRPAGLAGETQYFGPGTRLLVL.

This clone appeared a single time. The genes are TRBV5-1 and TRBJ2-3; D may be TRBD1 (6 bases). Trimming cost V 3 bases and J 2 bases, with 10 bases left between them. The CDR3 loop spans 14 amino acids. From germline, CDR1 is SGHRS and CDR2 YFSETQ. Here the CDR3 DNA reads TGCGCCAGCAGCTCCACAGGGTCCACAGATACGCAGTATTTT. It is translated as CASSSTGSTDTQYF.

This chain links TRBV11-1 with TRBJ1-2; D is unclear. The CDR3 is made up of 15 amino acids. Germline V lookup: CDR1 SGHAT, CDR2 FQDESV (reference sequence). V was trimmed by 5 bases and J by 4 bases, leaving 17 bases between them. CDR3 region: CASSPYSGFPYGYTF. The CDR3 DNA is TGTGCCAGCAGCCCATATTCGGGGTTTCCCTATGGCTACACCTTC.

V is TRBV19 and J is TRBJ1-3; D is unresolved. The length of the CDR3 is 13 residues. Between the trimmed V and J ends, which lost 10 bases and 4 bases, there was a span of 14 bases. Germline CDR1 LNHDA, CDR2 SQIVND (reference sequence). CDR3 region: CATPGPGGNTIYF. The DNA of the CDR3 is TGTGCCACCCCTGGCCCGGGGGGAAACACCATATATTTT.